This T cell receptor beta chain derives from a study of T cell changes during pregnancy in multiple sclerosis. The assay was immunoSEQ multiplex PCR, and TCRdb's table has in-frame clones only and misses some. The repertoire holds 50,000 or so clones, around 93% seen once, with approximately 0.5% in the top ten. Germline-derived CDR1 and CDR2 are MNHEY and SVGAGI. The length of the CDR3 is 14 residues. Worth noting for this clone: One end of the junction is discordant with germline, which a read error may explain. The same CDR3 arises from other DNA sequences in this sample as well.

Sequenced here: CD4+ T cells from peripheral blood mononuclear cells, sampled after pregnancy. This clonotype was obtained from a female donor with multiple sclerosis, enrolled in a pregnancy study. The chain carries TRBV6-5 and TRBJ2-3; D perhaps matches TRBD2 (5 bases). The DNA of the CDR3 is TGCGCCAGCAGCGAGGGAGCGGGCACAGATACGCAGTATTTT. Its translation is CASSEGAGTDTQYF.